These T cell receptor beta chains were read from a single sample in a study of T cell changes during pregnancy in multiple sclerosis. Here immunoSEQ multiplex PCR was the method, and the copy in TCRdb shows in-frame clones only, minus some. The top ten hold roughly 4.5% of the sample, which has 35,000 to 50,000 clones, 90% seen once. The sample was peripheral blood, taken in the second trimester of pregnancy. All receptors derive from a female donor in good health, enrolled as a control in a pregnancy study. Both conserved end residues are part of each CDR3. Fields, in order: V gene, CDR3 length, clone size, J gene, D gene, CDR3 protein, CDR3 DNA. A D gene is named only where the DNA matches it firmly. For some rows the clone size is stated as once, few or many, or as a class when expanded; others skip it.

TRBV4-2	17	-	TRBJ2-2	TRBD1	CASSPLDRGKNTGELFF	TGTGCCAGCAGCCCCTTGGACAGGGGCAAGAACACCGGGGAGCTGTTTTTT
TRBV7-2	17	-	TRBJ1-1	TRBD1	CASSPKEGDRGNTEAFF	TGTGCCAGCAGCCCTAAGGAGGGGGACAGGGGGAACACTGAAGCTTTCTTT
TRBV19	13	-	TRBJ2-5	-	CASSIATGETQYF	TGTGCCAGTAGTATCGCGACAGGAGAGACCCAGTACTTC
TRBV9	14	-	TRBJ2-1	-	CASSVALSYNEQFF	TGTGCCAGCAGCGTAGCTCTTAGCTACAATGAGCAGTTCTTC
TRBV7-8	16	-	TRBJ2-2	-	CASRGMDAGATGELFF	TGTGCCAGCAGAGGGATGGACGCGGGTGCCACCGGGGAGCTGTTTTTT
TRBV7-2	15	once	TRBJ2-1	TRBD1	CASSLTGGLGNEQFF	TGTGCCAGCAGCCTTACAGGGGGCTTAGGTAATGAGCAGTTCTTC
TRBV7-8	17	-	TRBJ1-1	TRBD1	CASSLIATGGMNTEAFF	TGTGCCAGCAGCTTAATTGCTACAGGGGGAATGAACACTGAAGCTTTCTTT
TRBV23-1	15	-	TRBJ1-1	-	CASSRRSDSHTEAFF	TGCGCCAGCAGTCGTAGGTCGGACTCCCACACTGAAGCTTTCTTT
TRBV5-1	14	-	TRBJ1-2	-	CASRLPGGNYGYTF	TGCGCCAGCAGATTGCCGGGGGGTAACTATGGCTACACCTTC
TRBV30	18	few	TRBJ2-2	TRBD1	CAWSIGTGYFGGSGELFF	TGTGCCTGGAGTATTGGGACAGGGTACTTTGGGGGTTCCGGGGAGCTGTTTTTT
TRBV9	19	-	TRBJ2-5	-	CASSVEILGARADQETQYF	TGTGCCAGCAGCGTAGAAATATTAGGAGCGAGGGCGGATCAAGAGACCCAGTACTTC
TRBV19	14	-	TRBJ2-1	-	CASSKTLSRNEQFF	TGTGCCAGTAGTAAAACGTTAAGCAGGAATGAGCAGTTCTTC
TRBV19	14	-	TRBJ1-5	TRBD1	CASRPGTVGGPQHF	TGTGCCAGTAGGCCTGGGACAGTCGGGGGGCCCCAGCATTTT
TRBV29-1	13	-	TRBJ2-7	-	CSVGGQRNYEQYF	TGCAGCGTTGGAGGACAGCGGAACTACGAGCAGTACTTC
TRBV10-3	15	-	TRBJ2-1	TRBD1	CAISEGGTGGNEQFF	TGTGCCATCAGTGAAGGGGGGACAGGGGGCAATGAGCAGTTCTTC
TRBV11-2	11	-	TRBJ2-7	-	CASSREGEQYF	TGTGCCAGCAGCCGCGAGGGCGAGCAGTACTTC
TRBV7-9	15	-	TRBJ2-3	-	CASSSGPVGGDTQYF	TGTGCCAGCAGCTCAGGTCCCGTGGGGGGAGATACGCAGTATTTT
TRBV19	11	once	TRBJ2-7	-	CASRSPYEQYF	TGTGCCAGTAGGAGCCCCTACGAGCAGTACTTC